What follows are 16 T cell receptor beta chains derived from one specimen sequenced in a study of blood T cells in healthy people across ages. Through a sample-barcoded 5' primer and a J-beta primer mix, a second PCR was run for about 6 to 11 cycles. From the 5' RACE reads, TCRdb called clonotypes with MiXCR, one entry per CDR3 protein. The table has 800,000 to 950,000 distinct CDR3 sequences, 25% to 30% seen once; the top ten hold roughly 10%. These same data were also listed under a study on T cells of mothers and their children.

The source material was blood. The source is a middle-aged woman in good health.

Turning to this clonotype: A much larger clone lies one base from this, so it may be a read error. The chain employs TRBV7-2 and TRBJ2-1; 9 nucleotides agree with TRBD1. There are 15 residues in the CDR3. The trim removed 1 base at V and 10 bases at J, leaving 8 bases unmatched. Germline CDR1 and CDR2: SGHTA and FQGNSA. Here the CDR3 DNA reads TGTGCCAGCAGCTTAGGCGGGACAGGGTTGCTCGAGCAGTTCTTC. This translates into CASSLGGTGLLEQFF.

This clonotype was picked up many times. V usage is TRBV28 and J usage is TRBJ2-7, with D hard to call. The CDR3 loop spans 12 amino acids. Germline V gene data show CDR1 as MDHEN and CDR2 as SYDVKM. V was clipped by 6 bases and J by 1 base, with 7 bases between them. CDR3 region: CASRVGSYEQYF. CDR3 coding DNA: TGTGCCAGCAGAGTAGGTTCCTACGAGCAGTACTTC.

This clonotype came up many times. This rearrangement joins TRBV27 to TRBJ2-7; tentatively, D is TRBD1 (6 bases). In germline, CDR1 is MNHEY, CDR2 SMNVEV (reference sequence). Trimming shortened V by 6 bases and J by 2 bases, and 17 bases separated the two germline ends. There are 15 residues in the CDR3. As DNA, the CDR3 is TGTGCCAGCAGACTGAAACAGGGCCCGACCTACGAGCAGTACTTC. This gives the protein CASRLKQGPTYEQYF.

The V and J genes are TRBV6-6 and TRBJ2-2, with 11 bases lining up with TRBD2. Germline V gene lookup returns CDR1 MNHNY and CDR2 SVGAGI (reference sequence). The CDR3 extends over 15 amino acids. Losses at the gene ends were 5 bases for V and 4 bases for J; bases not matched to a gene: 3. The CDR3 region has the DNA TGTGCCAGCAGTCGGACTAGCGGGTCCACCGGGGAGCTGTTTTTT. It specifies CASSRTSGSTGELFF.

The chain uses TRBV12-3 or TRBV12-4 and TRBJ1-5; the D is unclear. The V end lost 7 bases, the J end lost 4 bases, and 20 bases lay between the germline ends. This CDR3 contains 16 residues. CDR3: CASTLGRGLRNQPQHF. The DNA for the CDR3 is TGTGCCAGCACTTTGGGAAGAGGTTTACGGAATCAGCCCCAGCATTTT.

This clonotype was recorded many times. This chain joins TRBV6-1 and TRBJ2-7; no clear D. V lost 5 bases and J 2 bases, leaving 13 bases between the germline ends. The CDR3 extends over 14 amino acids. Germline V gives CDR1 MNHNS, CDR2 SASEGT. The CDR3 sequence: CASSLTISPYEQYF. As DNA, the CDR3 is TGTGCCAGCAGTTTAACAATTTCTCCCTACGAGCAGTACTTC.

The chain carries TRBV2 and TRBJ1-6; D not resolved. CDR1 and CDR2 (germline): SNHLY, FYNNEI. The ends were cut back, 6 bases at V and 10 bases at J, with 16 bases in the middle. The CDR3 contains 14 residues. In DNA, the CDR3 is TGTGCCAGCAGGGGTGCTCGGCCCAAATCACCCCTCCACTTT. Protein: CASRGARPKSPLHF.

CDR3 in amino acids: CASSLGDRGVLDTQYF. CDR3 DNA sequence: TGCGCCAGCAGCCTGGGGGACCGGGGGGTCCTAGATACGCAGTATTTT. This sequence joins TRBV5-1 and TRBJ2-3, with TRBD2 identical over 7 bases. CDR1 SGHRS and CDR2 YFSETQ come from the germline V gene. V was clipped by 4 bases and J by 5 bases; unmatched bases: 13. The CDR3 length is 16 residues.

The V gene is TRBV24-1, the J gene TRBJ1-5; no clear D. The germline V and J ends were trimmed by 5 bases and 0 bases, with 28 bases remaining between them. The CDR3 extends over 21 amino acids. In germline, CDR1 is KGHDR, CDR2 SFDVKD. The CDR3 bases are TGTGCCACCAGTGTAGAGTTTATTGTTCATCAGGTTCCCTTTAGCAATCAGCCCCAGCATTTT. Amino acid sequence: CATSVEFIVHQVPFSNQPQHF.

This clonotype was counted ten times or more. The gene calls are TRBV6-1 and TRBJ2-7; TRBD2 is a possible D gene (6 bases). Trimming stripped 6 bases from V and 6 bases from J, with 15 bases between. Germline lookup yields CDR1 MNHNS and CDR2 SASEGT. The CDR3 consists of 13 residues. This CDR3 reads CASRGRSGREQYF. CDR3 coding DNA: TGTGCCAGCAGGGGGAGGTCGGGGCGCGAGCAGTACTTC.

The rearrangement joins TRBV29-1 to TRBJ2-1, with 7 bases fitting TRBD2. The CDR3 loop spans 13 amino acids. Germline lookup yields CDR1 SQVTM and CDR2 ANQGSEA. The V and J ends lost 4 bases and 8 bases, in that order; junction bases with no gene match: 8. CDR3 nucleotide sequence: TGCAGCGTTGTGGAGAAGGCGGGAGATGAGCAGTTCTTC. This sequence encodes CSVVEKAGDEQFF.

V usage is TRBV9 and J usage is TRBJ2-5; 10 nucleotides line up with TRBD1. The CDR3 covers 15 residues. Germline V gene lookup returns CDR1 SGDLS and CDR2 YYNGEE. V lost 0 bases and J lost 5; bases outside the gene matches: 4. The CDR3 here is CASSVGQGAWETQYF. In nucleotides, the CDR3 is TGTGCCAGCAGCGTAGGACAGGGGGCCTGGGAGACCCAGTACTTC.

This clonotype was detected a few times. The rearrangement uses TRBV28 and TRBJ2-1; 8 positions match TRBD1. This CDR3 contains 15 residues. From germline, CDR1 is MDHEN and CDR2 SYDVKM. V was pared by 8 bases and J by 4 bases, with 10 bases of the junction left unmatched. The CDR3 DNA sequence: TGTGCCAGCTTTTCCGGGACAGGAACATACAATGAGCAGTTCTTC. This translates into CASFSGTGTYNEQFF.

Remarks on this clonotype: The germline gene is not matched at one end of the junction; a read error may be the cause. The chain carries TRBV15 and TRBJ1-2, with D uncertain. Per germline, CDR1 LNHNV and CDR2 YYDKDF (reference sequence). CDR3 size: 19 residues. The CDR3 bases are TGTGCCACCAGATTCGGTAGTACGGACGTAGTGGCTTCCAACTATGGCCACACCTTC. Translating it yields CATRFGSTDVVASNYGHTF.

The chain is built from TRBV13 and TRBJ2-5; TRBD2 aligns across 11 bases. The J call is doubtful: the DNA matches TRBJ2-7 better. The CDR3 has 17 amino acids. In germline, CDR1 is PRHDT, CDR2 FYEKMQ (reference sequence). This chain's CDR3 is CASSLGGWLAGGNEQYF. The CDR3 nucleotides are TGTGCCAGCAGCTTAGGGGGCTGGCTAGCGGGGGGTAACGAGCAGTACTTC.

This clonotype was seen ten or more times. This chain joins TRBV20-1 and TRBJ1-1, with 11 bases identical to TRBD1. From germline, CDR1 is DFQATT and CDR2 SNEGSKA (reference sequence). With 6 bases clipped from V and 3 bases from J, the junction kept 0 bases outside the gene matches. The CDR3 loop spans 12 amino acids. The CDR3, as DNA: TGCAGTGCGGGACAGGGGGACACTGAAGCTTTCTTT. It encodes CSAGQGDTEAFF.